This T cell receptor beta chain was sequenced for a study of T-cell memory formation after mild COVID-19. Each CDR3 protein is one row after TCRdb ran MiXCR on the 5' RACE reads. The table shows nearly 40,000 distinct CDR3 sequences, with 6% to 6.5% occurring only once. This CDR3 has 14 amino acids. Germline-derived CDR1 and CDR2 are SGHRS and YFSETQ. Germline trimming cut 4 bases from V and 3 bases from J; bases unmatched to any gene: 5. This clonotype was counted at least ten times. The rearrangement uses TRBV5-1 and TRBJ1-2, with 8 bases matching TRBD1. The source is an adult who had mild COVID-19 (a few samples of this study predate the infection). Cell type and time point are not known. The sample taken for sequencing was PBMCs or a T cell subset sorted from them (not recorded which). CDR3 region: CASSPETGDYGYTF. DNA for the CDR3: TGCGCCAGCAGCCCAGAGACAGGGGACTATGGCTACACCTTC.